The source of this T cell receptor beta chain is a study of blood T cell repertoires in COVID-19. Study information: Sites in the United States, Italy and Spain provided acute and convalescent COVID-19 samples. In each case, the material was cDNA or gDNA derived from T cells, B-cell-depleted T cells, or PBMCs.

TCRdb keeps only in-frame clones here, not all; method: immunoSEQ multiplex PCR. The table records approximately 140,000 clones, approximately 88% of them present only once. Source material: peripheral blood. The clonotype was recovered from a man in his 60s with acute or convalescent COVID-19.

In DNA, the CDR3 is TGTGCCAGCAGCTCCCGGGGCGGGAGGGCCGCCGAGACCCAGTACTTC. This gives the protein CASSSRGGRAAETQYF. This chain joins TRBV3-1 (or the pseudogene TRBV3-2) and TRBJ2-5; TRBD2 agrees at 9 bases. V gave up 5 bases and J gave up 5 bases; unmatched junction bases: 12. The CDR3 totals 16 residues. Per the germline V gene, CDR1 is LGHDT and CDR2 is YNNKEL (reference sequence).